Each of the 23 T cell receptor beta chains below was sequenced from the same sample in a study of patients and donors after allogeneic stem cell transplantation. TCRdb re-derived calls from the RT-PCR reads in MiXCR, one entry per CDR3 protein. The sample carries about a million distinct CDR3 sequences, about a sixth recorded once. The sequencing input was blood, either unsorted or a sorted T cell fraction (not recorded which). These receptors originate from a human donor who was either an allogeneic HSCT recipient or a stem cell or donor lymphocyte infusion donor (not recorded which). It is not recorded whose cells these are; they may come from a transplant donor.

The table lists this clonotype with a few counts. The chain links TRBV15 to TRBJ1-1; TRBD1 matches at 7 bases. The CDR3 consists of 13 residues. Germline V gene data show CDR1 as LNHNV and CDR2 as YYDKDF (reference sequence). V gave up 8 bases and J gave up 5 bases; unmatched junction bases: 8. Written as DNA, the CDR3 is TGTGCCACCTACCGAACAGGGGATACTGAAGCTTTCTTT. It codes for CATYRTGDTEAFF.

V usage is TRBV6-1 and J usage is TRBJ2-7; 10 bases are shared with TRBD2. The CDR3 runs 15 residues. V gave up 10 bases and J gave up 6 bases; unmatched junction bases: 15. Germline CDR1 reads MNHNS; CDR2 reads SASEGT. The CDR3 sequence is CATFWGASGSLEQYF. In DNA, the CDR3 is TGTGCCACCTTCTGGGGGGCTAGCGGGAGCCTCGAGCAGTACTTC.

This rearrangement joins TRBV7-9 to TRBJ1-6, with D perhaps matching TRBD1 (5 bases). The CDR3 totals 15 residues. V was cut by 3 bases and J by 9 bases, with 15 bases left in between. Per germline, CDR1 SEHNR and CDR2 FQNEAQ (reference sequence). The CDR3 coding sequence is TGTGCCAGCAGCTTTTCGGCAGGGAGTGGTTCACCCCTCCACTTT. Residues: CASSFSAGSGSPLHF. Full variable domain (outside the CDR3, taken from reference TRBV7-9 and TRBJ1-6): DTGVSQNPRHKITKRGQNVTFRCDPISEHNRLYWYRQTLGQGPEFLTYFQNEAQLEKSRLLSDRFSAERPKGSFSTLEIQRTEQGDSAMYLCASSFSAGSGSPLHFGNGTRLTVT.

The chain couples TRBV12-3 or TRBV12-4 to TRBJ2-2; 7 nucleotides match TRBD2. V lost 8 bases, J lost 4 bases, and 10 bases stayed unmatched. The CDR3 has 15 amino acids. The CDR3 region has the DNA TGTGCCAGCCGGAGCGGGATACCAACCACCGGGGAGCTGTTTTTT. Its translation: CASRSGIPTTGELFF.

This clonotype has a handful of counts. V gene TRBV6-2 or TRBV6-3 combines with J gene TRBJ2-7; tentative D call: TRBD1 (6 bases). Germline CDR1 and CDR2: MNHEY and SVGEGT. With 6 bases removed from V and 2 bases from J, the gap between germline ends came to 20 bases. CDR3 length equals 16 residues. The chain's CDR3 is CASSSPGSGTTYEQYF. The CDR3 DNA sequence: TGTGCCAGCAGCTCACCGGGGAGTGGGACAACCTACGAGCAGTACTTC.

This chain links TRBV9 with TRBJ1-3; the D gene is possibly TRBD1 (5 bases). Germline values: CDR1 SGDLS, CDR2 YYNGEE. With 4 bases removed from V and 0 bases from J, the gap between germline ends came to 14 bases. This CDR3 spans 16 amino acids. CDR3 loop: CASSPGPLSSGNTIYF. The CDR3 nucleotides are TGTGCCAGCAGCCCGGGACCGCTAAGCTCTGGAAACACCATATATTTT.

This clonotype was counted a few times. The V call is TRBV6-1, the J call TRBJ2-7; 7 bases agree with TRBD2. The CDR3 is 13 amino acids. The V gene's germline CDR1 is MNHNS and CDR2 SASEGT. V was clipped by 5 bases and J by 6 bases; unmatched bases: 7. CDR3 loop: CASSTREDAEQYF. The CDR3, as DNA: TGTGCCAGCAGTACCCGGGAGGACGCCGAGCAGTACTTC.

The rearrangement joins TRBV12-3 or TRBV12-4 to TRBJ2-7; D is perhaps TRBD1 or TRBD2 (6 bases each). V was clipped by 2 bases and J by 5 bases, with 16 bases between them. The CDR3 spans 15 residues. CDR3 region: CASSLSGAPPNEQYF. Here the CDR3 DNA reads TGTGCCAGCAGTTTATCGGGGGCGCCCCCCAACGAGCAGTACTTC.

The chain carries TRBV6-2 or TRBV6-3 and TRBJ2-7; TRBD1 or TRBD2 may be the D gene (6 bases each). There are 15 residues in the CDR3. Germline CDR1 and CDR2: MNHEY and SVGEGT. V lost 6 bases to trimming and J lost 1 base, with 16 bases between them. The CDR3 coding sequence is TGTGCCAGCAGACGGGGTGGAGGGACATCCTACGAGCAGTACTTC. Amino acid sequence: CASRRGGGTSYEQYF.

The chain links TRBV5-5 to TRBJ2-7; D call uncertain. CDR3 size: 12 residues. Germline CDR1 SGHKS, CDR2 YYEKEE (reference sequence). V lost 4 bases and J 2 bases, leaving 7 bases between the germline ends. CDR3 amino acids: CASSPQPYEQYF. CDR3 nucleotides: TGTGCCAGCAGCCCGCAACCCTACGAGCAGTACTTC.

The chain is built from TRBV11-3 and TRBJ2-5; D is undetermined. The CDR3 runs 12 residues. Germline CDR1 is SGHNT and CDR2 is YENEEA. V was trimmed by 2 bases and J by 8 bases, leaving 9 bases between them. CDR3 nucleotides: TGTGCCAGCAGCTTAAAGCCCGTCACCCAGTACTTC. Translated, it gives CASSLKPVTQYF.

This clonotype was seen a few times. The CDR3 is CSARAGGRGTYEQYF. The CDR3 nucleotides are TGCAGTGCTAGAGCTGGGGGCAGAGGAACCTACGAGCAGTACTTC. V usage is TRBV20-1 and J usage is TRBJ2-7, with a weak D call TRBD1 (6 bases). The V gene lost 1 base and the J gene lost 2 bases, with 15 bases spanning the gap. The CDR3 spans 15 residues. The germline gives CDR1 DFQATT, CDR2 SNEGSKA (reference sequence).

This chain joins TRBV12-3 or TRBV12-4 and TRBJ2-2, with D tentatively TRBD2 (5 bases). CDR3 size: 15 residues. V lost 6 bases and J 2 bases, leaving 13 bases between the germline ends. The CDR3 DNA is TGTGCCAGCAGCCCCTCCAGGACTAACACCGGGGAGCTGTTTTTT. Protein: CASSPSRTNTGELFF.

This clonotype came up many times. The V gene is TRBV29-1, the J gene TRBJ1-1; D is perhaps TRBD1 (6 bases). Deletions cut 4 bases from V and 4 bases from J, with 7 bases between. The CDR3 consists of 11 residues. In germline, CDR1 is SQVTM, CDR2 ANQGSEA. The CDR3: CSVVRGTEAFF. The CDR3 nucleotides are TGCAGCGTTGTCAGGGGCACTGAAGCTTTCTTT.

V usage is TRBV7-3 and J usage is TRBJ2-1; D is unclear. V was cut by 2 bases and J by 9 bases, with 8 bases left in between. The germline gives CDR1 SGHTA, CDR2 FQGTGA. This CDR3 is 12 amino acids long. CDR3 coding DNA: TGTGCCAGCAGCTTACTCAACAGTGAGCAGTTCTTC. Translated, it gives CASSLLNSEQFF.

The rearrangement links TRBV12-5 to TRBJ2-1; D tentatively reads TRBD1 or TRBD2 (5 bases each). The length of the CDR3 is 16 residues. From germline, CDR1 is LGHNT and CDR2 FRNRAP. The ends were cut back, 6 bases at V and 3 bases at J, with 18 bases in the middle. The CDR3 DNA reads as TGTGCTAGTGGCCCTCGGGACGGAGACCTCTACAATGAGCAGTTCTTC. This sequence encodes CASGPRDGDLYNEQFF.

This clonotype was seen a handful of times. This chain links TRBV6-1 with TRBJ2-2; D is possibly TRBD1 (5 bases). Germline CDR1 MNHNS, CDR2 SASEGT. Trimming pared 6 bases from V and 4 bases from J, leaving 12 bases between. The CDR3 has 14 amino acids. The DNA of the CDR3 is TGTGCCAGCAGACCAGGGCCGAGCACCGGGGAGCTGTTTTTT. Translating it yields CASRPGPSTGELFF.

The chain carries TRBV27 and TRBJ2-3; TRBD2 matches at 10 bases. CDR1 MNHEY and CDR2 SMNVEV come from the germline V gene (reference sequence). This CDR3 region has 16 residues. V shed 5 bases and J 4 bases; nucleotides not matched to a gene: 9. CDR3 sequence: CASSPNPSGSADTQYF. The CDR3 DNA sequence: TGTGCCAGCAGTCCAAACCCTAGCGGGAGTGCAGATACGCAGTATTTT.

The chain has TRBV12-3 or TRBV12-4 and TRBJ1-5; no clear D. The CDR3 length is 16 residues. V was cut by 6 bases and J by 0 bases, with 15 bases left in between. CDR3 loop: CASRKSVLRSNQPQHF. In DNA form, the CDR3 reads TGTGCCAGCAGAAAATCCGTGTTACGTAGCAATCAGCCCCAGCATTTT.

The sample holds a few counts of this clonotype. This rearrangement joins TRBV4-2 to TRBJ2-3; D is unclear. The CDR3 loop spans 14 amino acids. V lost 1 base, J lost 6 bases, and 11 bases lay in between. Germline CDR1 LGHNA, CDR2 YNFKEQ. CDR3 amino acids: CASSQGVSWDTQYF. CDR3 nucleotide sequence: TGTGCCAGCAGCCAAGGTGTTTCCTGGGATACGCAGTATTTT.

The chain joins TRBV29-1 to TRBJ1-3; tentative D call: TRBD1 (6 bases). Per the germline V gene, CDR1 is SQVTM and CDR2 is ANQGSEA. The germline V and J ends were trimmed by 4 bases and 0 bases, with 10 bases remaining between them. There are 14 residues in the CDR3. CDR3 sequence: CSVGQGNSGNTIYF. The DNA of the CDR3 is TGCAGCGTTGGCCAGGGGAACTCTGGAAACACCATATATTTT.

The J gene is TRBJ2-1, the V gene TRBV20-1; 10 bases match TRBD2. This CDR3 contains 14 residues. V lost 3 bases, J lost 8 bases, and 7 bases stayed unmatched. Germline V gene lookup returns CDR1 DFQATT and CDR2 SNEGSKA (reference sequence). CDR3 region: CSASRGLASDEQFF. CDR3 DNA: TGCAGTGCTAGTAGGGGACTAGCGTCTGATGAGCAGTTCTTC.

This chain links TRBV4-1 with TRBJ1-5; a possible D gene is TRBD1 (6 bases). Germline V lookup: CDR1 MGHRA, CDR2 YSYEKL. CDR3 size: 15 residues. V dropped 6 bases and J dropped 1 base, with 13 bases sitting between them. CDR3 nucleotides: TGCGCCAGCAGTCAACAGGGAGACAGCAATCAGCCCCAGCATTTT. The encoded protein is CASSQQGDSNQPQHF.